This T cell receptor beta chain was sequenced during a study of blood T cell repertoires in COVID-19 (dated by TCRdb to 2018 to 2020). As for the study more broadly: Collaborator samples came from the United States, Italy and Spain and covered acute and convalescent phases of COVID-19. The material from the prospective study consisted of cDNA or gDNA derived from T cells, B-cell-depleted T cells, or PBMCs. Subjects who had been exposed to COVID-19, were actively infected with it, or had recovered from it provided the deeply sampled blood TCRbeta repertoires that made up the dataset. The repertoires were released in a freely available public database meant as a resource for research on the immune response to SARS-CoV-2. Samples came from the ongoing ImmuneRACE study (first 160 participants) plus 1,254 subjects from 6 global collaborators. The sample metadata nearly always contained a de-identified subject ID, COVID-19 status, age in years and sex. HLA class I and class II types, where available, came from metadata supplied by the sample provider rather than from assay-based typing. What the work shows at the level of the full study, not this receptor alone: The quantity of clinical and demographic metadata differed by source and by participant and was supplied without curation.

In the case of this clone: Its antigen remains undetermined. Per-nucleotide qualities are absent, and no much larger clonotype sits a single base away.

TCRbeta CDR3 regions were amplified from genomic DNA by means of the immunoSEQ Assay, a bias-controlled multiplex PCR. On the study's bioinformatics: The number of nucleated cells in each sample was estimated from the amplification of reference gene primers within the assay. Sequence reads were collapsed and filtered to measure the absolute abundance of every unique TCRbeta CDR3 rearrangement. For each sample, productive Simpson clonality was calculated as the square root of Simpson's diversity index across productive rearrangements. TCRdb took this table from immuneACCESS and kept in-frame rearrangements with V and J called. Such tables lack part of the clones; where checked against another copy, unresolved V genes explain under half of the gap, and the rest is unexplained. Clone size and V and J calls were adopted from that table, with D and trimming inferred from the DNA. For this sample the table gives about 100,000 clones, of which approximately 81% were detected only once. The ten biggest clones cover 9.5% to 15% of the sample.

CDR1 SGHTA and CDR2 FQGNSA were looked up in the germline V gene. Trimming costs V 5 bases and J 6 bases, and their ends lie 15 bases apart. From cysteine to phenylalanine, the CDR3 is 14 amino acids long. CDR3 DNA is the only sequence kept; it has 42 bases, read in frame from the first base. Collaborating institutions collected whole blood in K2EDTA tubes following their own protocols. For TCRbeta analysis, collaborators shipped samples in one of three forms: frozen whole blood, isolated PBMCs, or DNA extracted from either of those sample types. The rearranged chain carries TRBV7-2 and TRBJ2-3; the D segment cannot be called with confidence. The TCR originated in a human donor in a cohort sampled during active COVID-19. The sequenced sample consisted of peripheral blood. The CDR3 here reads CASSPDSPRDTQYF. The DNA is TGTGCCAGCAGCCCCGACTCCCCTCGGGATACGCAGTATTTT.